The clone carrying this TCR beta chain has at least ten counts. Its antigen is undetermined. This CDR3 has 17 amino acids. V shed 4 bases and J 5 bases; nucleotides not matched to a gene: 12. In germline, CDR1 is SGHTA, CDR2 FQGNSA. This sample stems from a study of metastatic and nonmetastatic thyroid tumors. In the study overall: Where malignant and benign thyroid patients were concerned, repertoires were compared across blood and tumor or nodule tissue. Study-level results: As reported, TCR beta diversity in blood and tumor was significantly higher in malignant thyroid tumors than in benign nodules.

Original data processing: Built for papillary thyroid cancer, a distant-metastasis classifier drew on CDR3 differences across clinicopathological groups. TCRdb called clones again from the PCR reads with MiXCR. The V and J calls come from TCRdb's annotation, not from the publication. The data show 65,000 to 70,000 clones, with 14% seen just once and about 6.5% held by the top ten. No treatment of any kind had been given to any patient before thyroid surgery. This chain uses TRBV7-2 with TRBJ2-5; 11 bases are a match to TRBD2. The receptor's source is a male donor with papillary thyroid cancer or a benign thyroid nodule (not recorded which). Some clones in this sample may be carry-over from other donors' samples. Sequenced: blood. The CDR3 loop reads CASSSLRTSGRRETQYF. The CDR3 nucleotides read TGTGCCAGCAGCTCCCTTAGGACTAGCGGGCGGAGGGAGACCCAGTACTTC.